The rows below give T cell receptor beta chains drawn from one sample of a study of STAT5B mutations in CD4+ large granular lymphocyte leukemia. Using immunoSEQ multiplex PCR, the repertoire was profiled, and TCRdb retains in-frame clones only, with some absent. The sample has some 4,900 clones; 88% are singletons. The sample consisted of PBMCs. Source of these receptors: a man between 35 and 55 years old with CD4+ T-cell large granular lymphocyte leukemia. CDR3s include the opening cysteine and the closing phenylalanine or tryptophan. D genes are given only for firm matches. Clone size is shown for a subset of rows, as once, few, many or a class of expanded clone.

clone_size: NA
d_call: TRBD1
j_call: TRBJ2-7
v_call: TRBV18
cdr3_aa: CASSPPGDRVSSYEQYF
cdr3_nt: TGTGCCAGCTCACCACCGGGGGACAGGGTGAGCTCCTACGAGCAGTACTTC

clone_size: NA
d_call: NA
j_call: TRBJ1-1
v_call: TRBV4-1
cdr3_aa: CASSQVRGRGERNTEAFF
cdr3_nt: TGCGCCAGCAGCCAAGTGAGGGGGAGGGGCGAACGGAACACTGAAGCTTTCTTT

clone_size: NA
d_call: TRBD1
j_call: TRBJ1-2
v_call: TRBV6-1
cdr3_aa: CASSEVQGAINGYTF
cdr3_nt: TGTGCCAGCAGTGAAGTGCAGGGGGCGATTAATGGCTACACCTTC

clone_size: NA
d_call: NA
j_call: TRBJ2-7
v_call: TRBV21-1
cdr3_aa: CASSNGPGTGKSEQYF
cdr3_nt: TGTGCCAGCAGCAACGGGCCAGGGACAGGGAAAAGCGAGCAGTACTTC

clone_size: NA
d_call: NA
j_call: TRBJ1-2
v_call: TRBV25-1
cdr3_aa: CASSEYQAGGYTF
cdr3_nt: TGTGCCAGCAGTGAATATCAGGCGGGGGGCTACACCTTC

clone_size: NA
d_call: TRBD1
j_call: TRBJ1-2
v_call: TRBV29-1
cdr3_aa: CSDRQGDYGYTF
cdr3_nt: TGCAGCGATCGACAGGGGGACTATGGCTACACCTTC

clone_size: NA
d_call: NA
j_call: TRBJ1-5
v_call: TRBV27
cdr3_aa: CASSPRGLNQPQHF
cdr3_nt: TGTGCCAGCAGTCCCAGGGGACTCAATCAGCCCCAGCATTTT

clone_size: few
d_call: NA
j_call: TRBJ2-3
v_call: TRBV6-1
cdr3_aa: CASRSLEGADTQYF
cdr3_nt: TGTGCCAGCAGATCCTTAGAGGGAGCAGATACGCAGTATTTT

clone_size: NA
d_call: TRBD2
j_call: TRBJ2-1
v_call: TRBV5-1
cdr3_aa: CASSVRPWGSGSNEQFF
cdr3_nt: TGCGCCAGCAGCGTACGACCGTGGGGTAGCGGGAGCAATGAGCAGTTCTTC

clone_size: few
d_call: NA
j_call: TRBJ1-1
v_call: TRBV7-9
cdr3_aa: CASSLGPWDTEAFF
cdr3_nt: TGTGCCAGCAGCCTTGGCCCCTGGGACACTGAAGCTTTCTTT

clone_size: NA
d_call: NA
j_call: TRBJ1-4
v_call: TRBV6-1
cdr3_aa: CASSATGNEKLFF
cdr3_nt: TGTGCCAGCAGCGCGACCGGGAATGAAAAACTGTTTTTT

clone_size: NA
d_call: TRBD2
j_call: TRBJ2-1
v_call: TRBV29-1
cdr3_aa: CSVGGTSDVGEQFF
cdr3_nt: TGCAGCGTTGGCGGGACTAGCGATGTTGGGGAGCAGTTCTTC